This TCR beta chain was retrieved from a study of cytomegalovirus exposure and HLA in healthy donors. Libraries were prepared by immunoSEQ multiplex PCR; TCRdb keeps only in-frame clonotypes and omits some of them. The repertoire holds fewer than 350,000 clones, with around 89% as singletons. This clone was recorded once. Trimming shortened V by 0 bases and J by 9 bases, and 8 bases separated the two germline ends. This CDR3 has 12 residues. Germline assignment: CDR1 ENHRY and CDR2 SYGVKD. The chain carries TRBV10-3 and TRBJ1-2, with unresolved D. This TCR was sampled from a woman under 30 in good health and CMV-seronegative. The specimen sequenced was PBMCs. The DNA of the CDR3 is TGTGCCATCAGTGAGTCCCAGGTTAGCTACACCTTC. Translating it yields CAISESQVSYTF.